This TCR beta chain was sequenced for a study of blood T cell repertoires in COVID-19. Turning to the study itself: The origin of the acute and convalescent COVID-19 samples was the United States, Italy and Spain. From T cells, B-cell-depleted T cells, or PBMCs came the material, which was cDNA or gDNA.

V was cut by 4 bases and J by 6 bases, with 12 bases left in between. CDR1 and CDR2 from the germline V gene are LGHDT and YNNKEL (reference sequence). The CDR3 runs to 13 residues. As originally analysed: By means of reference gene primer amplification, nucleated cell counts were estimated. Assay used: immunoSEQ multiplex PCR; TCRdb lists only in-frame clones, some missing. V and J calls and clone size are given by that table; D and trimming were obtained from the DNA. This sample has about 33,000 clones, with approximately 95% found just once. J is TRBJ1-1 and V is TRBV3-1 (or the pseudogene TRBV3-2), with D unclear. The clonotype was recovered from a male donor with active COVID-19. Material for sequencing was peripheral blood. The CDR3 spells CASSPRRAAEAFF. The CDR3 nucleotides are TGTGCCAGCAGCCCCAGGAGGGCAGCTGAAGCTTTCTTT.